This T cell receptor (beta chain) was identified in a study of OX40 agonist ivuxolimab in advanced cancers. In the study overall: At doses from 0.01 to 10 mg/kg, patients were given intravenous ivuxolimab every 2 weeks.

Repertoires were generated with immunoSEQ multiplex PCR, while TCRdb's copy carries only in-frame clones and drops some. This sample has under 35,000 clones; approximately 88% occur once, and the top ten carry about 22%. Trimming removed 6 bases from V and 4 bases from J, with 9 bases in between. Germline assignment: CDR1 DFQATT and CDR2 SNEGSKA (reference sequence). The CDR3 contains 11 residues. Findings and limits, study-wide: Averaged across samples, CD8+ T cells carried more expanded clones than CD4+ did. Certain nonresponders additionally had low normalized T-cell clonal expansion.

Concerning this clone itself: Its antigen is unidentified.

The sequenced sample was CD4+ or CD8+ T cells sorted from blood, obtained in a trial of the OX40 agonist ivuxolimab. V gene TRBV20-1 combines with J gene TRBJ1-1; D is unresolved. This sequence was found in an adult with an advanced solid tumor such as melanoma, head and neck, liver or kidney cancer. The CDR3 is CSAPRPTEAFF. Here the CDR3 DNA reads TGCAGTGCCCCAAGGCCCACTGAAGCTTTCTTT.